These 14 T cell receptor beta chains were all obtained from the same sample, sequenced in a study of blood T cells in healthy people across ages. Through a sample-barcoded 5' primer and a J-beta primer mix, a second PCR was run for roughly 6 to 11 cycles. TCRdb independently ran MiXCR on the 5' RACE reads; one entry per CDR3 protein. The sample has more than 650,000 distinct CDR3 sequences, roughly 50% seen once; the top ten hold roughly two fifths. Material: blood. These receptors came from a man at least 80 years old in good health.

The CDR3 DNA reads TGTGCCAGCAGTTACTCTGTGCCTAGCGGGAGCTCCTACAATGAGCAGTTCTTC. Encoded protein: CASSYSVPSGSSYNEQFF. The chain uses TRBV6-5 and TRBJ2-1, with 10 bases lining up with TRBD2. Trimming took 0 bases from V and 0 from J; bases not matched to a gene: 5. This CDR3 is 18 amino acids long. CDR1 and CDR2 from the germline V gene are MNHEY and SVGAGI.

The chain joins TRBV3-1 to TRBJ1-4; 12 bases are shared with TRBD1. J gave up 5 bases and V 4 bases, and 8 bases lay outside the gene matches. This CDR3 is 17 amino acids long. CDR1 LGHDT and CDR2 YNNKEL come from the germline V gene (reference sequence). Here the CDR3 DNA reads TGTGCCAGCAGCCTCGGGACAGGGGGCGGGTGGAATGAAAAACTGTTTTTT. Its translation: CASSLGTGGGWNEKLFF.

The chain has TRBV6-2 or TRBV6-3 and TRBJ2-5; either TRBD1 or TRBD2 may fit D (5 bases each). Germline loops: CDR1 MNHEY, CDR2 SVGEGT. There are 11 residues in the CDR3. V was pared by 0 bases and J by 10 bases, with 6 bases between. The CDR3 loop reads CASSYSGGQYF. The CDR3 region has the DNA TGTGCCAGCAGTTACTCTGGGGGCCAGTACTTC.

This clonotype has a handful of counts. CDR3 amino acids: CASSLDGTTDTQYF. For the CDR3, the DNA is TGTGCCAGCAGCTTAGACGGGACCACAGATACGCAGTATTTT. The rearrangement joins TRBV7-2 to TRBJ2-3, with D perhaps matching TRBD1 or TRBD2 (5 bases each). V was pared by 1 base and J by 2 bases, with 7 bases between. The CDR3 is made up of 14 amino acids. Germline CDR1 is SGHTA and CDR2 is FQGNSA.

The chain uses TRBV11-2 and TRBJ2-4; D is ambiguous. The end of the DNA fits TRBJ2-5 better, so the J call may be wrong. The CDR3 is 11 residues long. Germline V gives CDR1 SGHAT, CDR2 FQNNGV. The chain's CDR3 is CASTSKETQYF. The CDR3 DNA follows: TGTGCCAGCACATCAAAGGAGACCCAGTACTTC.

This clonotype came up a few times. The chain links TRBV10-3 to TRBJ2-5; the match to TRBD2 covers 13 bases. The CDR3 totals 14 residues. CDR1 ENHRY and CDR2 SYGVKD come from the germline V gene. Losses at the gene ends were 6 bases for V and 11 bases for J; bases not matched to a gene: 9. Here the CDR3 reads CAISIGLAGAEQYF. CDR3 DNA: TGTGCCATCAGCATTGGACTAGCGGGAGCTGAGCAGTACTTC.

This clonotype came up once. Sequence at one end of the junction differs from germline and may be a read error. J is TRBJ2-7 and V is TRBV24-1; a possible D gene is TRBD1 (6 bases). Germline V gene sequence: CDR1 KGHDR, CDR2 SFDVKD. This CDR3 has 13 amino acids. The CDR3 sequence is CATTGHPTYEQNF. The CDR3 DNA follows: TGTGCCACCACGGGACACCCGACCTACGAGCAGAACTTC.

This clonotype was detected only a few times. The chain couples TRBV11-2 to TRBJ2-7; D possibly corresponds to TRBD2 (7 bases). Trimming stripped 1 base from V and 4 bases from J, with 17 bases between. The CDR3 runs 16 residues. The germline V gene encodes CDR1 SGHAT and CDR2 FQNNGV. CDR3 DNA sequence: TGTGCCAGCAGCTTAGGAGTTGGGGGGAGGGGGTACGAGCAGTACTTC. This translates into CASSLGVGGRGYEQYF.

This clonotype was picked up many times. The chain is built from TRBV9 and TRBJ2-7; no clear D. Germline V gives CDR1 SGDLS, CDR2 YYNGEE. Trimming stripped 0 bases from V and 3 bases from J, with 13 bases between. The CDR3 is made up of 15 amino acids. CDR3 protein: CASSVALGLNYEQYF. Written as DNA, the CDR3 is TGTGCCAGCAGCGTAGCCTTAGGGCTAAACTACGAGCAGTACTTC.

V gene TRBV2 combines with J gene TRBJ2-4; TRBD2 aligns across 8 bases. The J call is uncertain, as TRBJ2-7 better fits the DNA end. This CDR3 contains 13 residues. Germline V gene lookup returns CDR1 SNHLY and CDR2 FYNNEI. The CDR3 coding sequence is TGTGCCATCGTTCGGCGGGAGGAAGGCGAGCAGTACTTC. Translation gives CAIVRREEGEQYF.

This clonotype appeared a few times. This chain links TRBV11-2 with TRBJ1-2; D perhaps matches TRBD1 (6 bases). Germline V gene data show CDR1 as SGHAT and CDR2 as FQNNGV. V was pared by 4 bases and J by 4 bases, with 19 bases between. This CDR3 contains 16 residues. The CDR3 bases are TGTGCCAGCAGCTCTCCAGGGGACACCTCATTCTATGGCTACACCTTC. It specifies CASSSPGDTSFYGYTF.

This sequence joins TRBV7-2 and TRBJ2-7, with TRBD1 matching over 9 bases. CDR1 is SGHTA and CDR2 is FQGNSA in the germline V gene. This CDR3 contains 18 residues. The junction had 16 bases not matched to a gene; V was cut back by 6 bases and J by 1 base. The CDR3 is CASSDGQGLISWSYEQYF. The DNA of the CDR3 is TGTGCCAGCAGTGATGGACAGGGGCTTATATCTTGGTCCTACGAGCAGTACTTC.

The chain employs TRBV24-1 and TRBJ2-1, with D tentatively TRBD2 (7 bases). This CDR3 contains 13 residues. Germline CDR1 is KGHDR and CDR2 is SFDVKD. The V and J ends lost 5 bases and 9 bases respectively, with 13 bases between them. The CDR3 region has the DNA TGTGCCACCAGTGGGCGGGGGCAAGGTGAGCAGTTCTTC. Amino acid sequence: CATSGRGQGEQFF.

The rearrangement links TRBV5-1 to TRBJ2-5; the D call may be TRBD1 or TRBD2 (7 bases each). The CDR3 contains 16 residues. V dropped 1 base and J dropped 2 bases, with 15 bases sitting between them. Germline-derived CDR1 and CDR2 are SGHRS and YFSETQ. CDR3 loop: CASSLSPGGGQETQYF. CDR3 DNA sequence: TGCGCCAGCAGCTTGTCCCCAGGGGGAGGGCAAGAGACCCAGTACTTC. Complete variable domain (other parts from reference TRBV5-1 and TRBJ2-5): KAGVTQTPRYLIKTRGQQVTLSCSPISGHRSVSWYQQTPGQGLQFLFEYFSETQRNKGNFPGRFSGRQFSNSRSEMNVSTLELGDSALYLCASSLSPGGGQETQYFGPGTRLLVL.